This TCR beta chain was retrieved from a study of early stage breast cancer tumors. Findings and limits, study-wide: Tumors had roughly 2.3-fold higher T cell density and higher clonality than adjacent normal breast tissue.

Here immunoSEQ multiplex PCR was the method, and the copy in TCRdb shows in-frame clones only, minus some. The sample shows about 51,000 clones, over 75% of them seen only once. This clone appeared a few times. Its matching antigen is unknown. This CDR3 spans 13 amino acids. In germline, CDR1 is MNHEY, CDR2 SMNVEV (reference sequence). J lost 2 bases, V lost 5 bases, and 3 bases had no gene match. The J gene is TRBJ2-7, the V gene TRBV27; TRBD1 aligns across 7 bases. Sequencing was performed on blood. This receptor was identified in a person in their 40s with breast cancer. The CDR3 sequence: CASSMTGPYEQYF. CDR3 coding DNA: TGTGCCAGCAGTATGACAGGGCCCTACGAGCAGTACTTC.